This T cell receptor beta chain was sequenced during a study of OX40 agonist ivuxolimab in advanced cancers. Concerning the study at large: The costimulatory receptor OX40 (CD134) was targeted by ivuxolimab, a fully human IgG2 agonistic monoclonal antibody. Intravenous ivuxolimab was administered to patients every 2 weeks at six dose levels: 0.01, 0.1, 0.3, 1.5, 3 and 10 mg/kg. The dose-escalation cohort was over 70% male with a mean age of around 62 years, ranging from roughly 20 to 80. The purpose of peripheral TCRbeta sequencing was to test whether ivuxolimab changed TCR sequence diversity and led to clonal T-cell expansion. The paper reports the monotherapy dose-escalation portion (N of about 51 patients) of the phase I ivuxolimab trial. Of the roughly 54 dose-escalation patients, hepatocellular carcinoma was present in about 19, melanoma in roughly 15, renal cell carcinoma in 9 and head and neck cancer in 9. Partial responses were achieved by three dose-escalation patients, of whom one had hepatocellular carcinoma and two had cutaneous melanoma. Prior anti-PD-1, anti-PD-L1 or anti-CTLA-4 therapy was permitted, and checkpoint inhibitors had been received by approximately 39% of dose-escalation patients. The study at large found these results: In the 0.1-3.0 mg/kg groups, partial responders were among the patients with the lowest normalized peripheral clonal expansion, particularly in CD8+ T cells. Clonal expansion of both CD4+ and CD8+ blood T cells was observed from baseline to week 6 at doses 0.1 to 3.0 mg/kg. The antigen specificity of the peripheral T cells that underwent clonal expansion was not determined. After ivuxolimab, expanded clones were on average more numerous among CD8+ T cells than among CD4+ T cells. Low levels of normalized T-cell clonal expansion were also seen in some patients who did not respond.

For this clone: Its antigen remains undetermined. Base qualities were left out, and no much larger clone turns up one base away.

For sequencing of the TCRbeta CDR3 region, genomic DNA was extracted from the sorted cells. The immunoSEQ Assay was used for sequencing of TCRbeta CDR3 regions. This is the immuneACCESS table as TCRdb keeps it, with only in-frame sequences that have V and J called. A part of the clones is gone; compared with another copy, unresolved V genes explain less than half, and the rest is unexplained. The sample profile shows around 27,000 clones; 90% of them were found once. The ten largest make up 24% of the sample. Patients with autoimmune disease history or receiving systemic immunosuppression were excluded from the trial. Peripheral blood for TCR sequencing was collected from all dose cohorts at baseline, on cycle 4 day 1, and on cycle 7 day 1. The samples were drawn from a first-in-human, open-label, multicenter phase I dose-escalation trial of ivuxolimab. Adults with locally advanced or metastatic melanoma, renal cell carcinoma, hepatocellular carcinoma or head and neck squamous cell carcinoma were enrolled in the trial. Before TCR sequencing, CD4+ T cells and CD8+ T cells from peripheral blood were sorted into separate populations.

The TCR originated in an adult with an advanced solid tumor such as melanoma, head and neck, liver or kidney cancer. The source was CD4+ or CD8+ T cells sorted from blood, collected in a trial of the OX40 agonist ivuxolimab.

In nucleotides, the sequence is TGTGCCAGCAGCTCGGGCCTATACTACGAGCAGTACTTC. It encodes CASSSGLYYEQYF. The V and J genes are TRBV7-2 and TRBJ2-7; the D gene is not confidently resolved. The germline V gene encodes CDR1 SGHTA and CDR2 FQGNSA. Cut back by 4 bases and 3 bases, the V and J ends lie 10 bases apart. From the cysteine through the phenylalanine, the CDR3 covers 13 amino acids. The DNA shown is the 39-base CDR3, in frame from base 1.